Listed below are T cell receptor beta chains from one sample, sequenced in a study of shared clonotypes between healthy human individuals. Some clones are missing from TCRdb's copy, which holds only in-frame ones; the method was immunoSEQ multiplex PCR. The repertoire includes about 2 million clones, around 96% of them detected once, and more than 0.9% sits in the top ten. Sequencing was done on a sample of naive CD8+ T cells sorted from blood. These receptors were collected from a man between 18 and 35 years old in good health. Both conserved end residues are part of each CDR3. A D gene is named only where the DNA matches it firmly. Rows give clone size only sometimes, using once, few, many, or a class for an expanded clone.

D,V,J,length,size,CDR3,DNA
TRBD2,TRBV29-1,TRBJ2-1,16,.,CSVRLAGEEGYNEQFF,TGCAGCGTCCGACTAGCGGGAGAGGAGGGGTACAATGAGCAGTTCTTC
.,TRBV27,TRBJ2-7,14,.,CASSLQTGSYEQYF,TGTGCCAGCAGTTTACAGACAGGTTCCTACGAGCAGTACTTC
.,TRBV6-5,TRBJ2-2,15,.,CASSYSFWDTGELFF,TGTGCCAGCAGTTACTCATTCTGGGATACCGGGGAGCTGTTTTTT
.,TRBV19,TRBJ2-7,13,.,CASSPGGTYEQYF,TGTGCCAGTAGCCCGGGGGGCACGTACGAGCAGTACTTC
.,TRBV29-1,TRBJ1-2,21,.,CSVEDRTGAGAKVTPNYGYTF,TGCAGCGTTGAAGACCGGACCGGGGCAGGGGCCAAAGTTACGCCTAACTATGGCTACACCTTC
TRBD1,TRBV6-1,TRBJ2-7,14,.,CASEKGQGSYEQYF,TGTGCCAGCGAAAAAGGACAGGGGTCCTACGAGCAGTACTTC
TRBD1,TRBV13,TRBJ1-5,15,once,CASSRGTAINQPQHF,TGTGCCAGCAGCCGTGGGACAGCAATTAATCAGCCCCAGCATTTT
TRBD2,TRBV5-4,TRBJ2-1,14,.,CASSRWAGDNEQFF,TGTGCCAGCAGCCGTTGGGCGGGGGACAATGAGCAGTTCTTC
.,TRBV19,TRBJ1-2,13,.,CASSGQGSYGYTF,TGTGCCAGTAGTGGGCAGGGTAGCTATGGCTACACCTTC
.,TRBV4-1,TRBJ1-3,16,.,CASSQEWASSGNTIYF,TGCGCCAGCAGCCAAGAATGGGCGTCCTCTGGAAACACCATATATTTT
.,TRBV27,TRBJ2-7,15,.,CASSLSGSSSYEQYF,TGTGCCAGCAGTTTATCGGGCAGTAGCTCCTACGAGCAGTACTTC
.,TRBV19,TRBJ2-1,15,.,CASRGRDGPYNEQFF,TGTGCCAGTCGCGGGCGGGACGGACCCTACAATGAGCAGTTCTTC
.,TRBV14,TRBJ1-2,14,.,CASSQDPGDYGYTF,TGTGCCAGCAGCCAAGATCCAGGGGACTATGGCTACACCTTC
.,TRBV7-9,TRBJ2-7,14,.,CASSFQGPGYEQYF,TGTGCCAGCAGCTTTCAGGGTCCCGGCTACGAGCAGTACTTC
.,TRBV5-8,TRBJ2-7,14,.,CASSQGPQTPEQYF,TGTGCCAGCAGCCAGGGACCCCAAACCCCCGAGCAGTACTTC
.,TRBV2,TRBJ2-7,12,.,CASQGESYEQYF,TGTGCCAGCCAAGGGGAGAGCTACGAGCAGTACTTC
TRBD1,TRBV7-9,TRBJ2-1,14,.,CASSLVTGENEQFF,TGTGCCAGCAGCTTAGTGACAGGGGAAAATGAGCAGTTCTTC
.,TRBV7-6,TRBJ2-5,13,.,CASSPKYQETQYF,TGTGCCAGCAGCCCCAAGTACCAAGAGACCCAGTACTTC
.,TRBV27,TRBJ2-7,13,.,CASSLSLYHEQYF,TGTGCCAGCAGTTTAAGTCTATACCACGAGCAGTACTTC
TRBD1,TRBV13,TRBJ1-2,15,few,CASSLGQPAPYGYTF,TGTGCCAGCAGCTTGGGACAGCCAGCGCCCTATGGCTACACCTTC
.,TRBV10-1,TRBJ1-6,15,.,CASSDGGGPHSPLHF,TGCGCCAGCAGTGATGGCGGGGGGCCGCATTCACCCCTCCACTTT
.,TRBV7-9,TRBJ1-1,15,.,CASTGRGAEDTEAFF,TGTGCCAGCACCGGTCGGGGGGCGGAGGACACTGAAGCTTTCTTT
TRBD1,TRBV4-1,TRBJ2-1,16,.,CASSLIAGQGVNEQFF,TGCGCCAGCAGCCTCATTGCGGGACAGGGGGTTAATGAGCAGTTCTTC
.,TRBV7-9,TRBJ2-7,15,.,CASSLPRGHSHEQYF,TGTGCCAGCAGCCTTCCCCGGGGCCATTCTCATGAGCAGTACTTC
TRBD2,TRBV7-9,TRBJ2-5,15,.,CASSSLAGGQETQYF,TGTGCCAGCAGCTCACTAGCGGGGGGGCAAGAGACCCAGTACTTC
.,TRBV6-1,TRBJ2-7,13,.,CASSERWGYEQYF,TGTGCCAGCAGTGAACGCTGGGGCTACGAGCAGTACTTC
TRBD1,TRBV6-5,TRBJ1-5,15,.,CASSISGTGNQPQHF,TGTGCCAGCAGTATCTCCGGGACAGGCAATCAGCCCCAGCATTTT
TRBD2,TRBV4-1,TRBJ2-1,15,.,CASSQTSGGAEEQFF,TGCGCCAGCAGCCAAACTAGCGGGGGGGCCGAAGAGCAGTTCTTC
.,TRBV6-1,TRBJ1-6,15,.,CASSEEGGRGSPLHF,TGTGCCAGCAGTGAAGAGGGGGGGCGCGGGTCACCCCTCCACTTT
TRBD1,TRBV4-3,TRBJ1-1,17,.,CASSQFAHRGHDTEAFF,TGCGCCAGCAGCCAATTCGCCCACAGGGGTCATGACACTGAAGCTTTCTTT
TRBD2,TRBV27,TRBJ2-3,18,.,CASSTIGASGGATDTQYF,TGTGCCAGCAGTACAATTGGGGCTAGCGGGGGGGCCACAGATACGCAGTATTTT
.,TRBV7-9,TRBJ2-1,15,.,CASSLYQGPNNEQFF,TGTGCCAGCAGCTTGTATCAGGGGCCCAACAATGAGCAGTTCTTC
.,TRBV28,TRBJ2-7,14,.,CASSFFQTDYEQYF,TGTGCCAGCAGTTTTTTCCAGACAGACTACGAGCAGTACTTC
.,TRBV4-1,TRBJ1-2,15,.,CASSQVTGYPYGYTF,TGCGCCAGCAGCCAAGTGACAGGCTATCCCTATGGCTACACCTTC
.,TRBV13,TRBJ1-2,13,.,CASSPNPVYGYTF,TGTGCCAGCAGCCCGAATCCTGTTTATGGCTACACCTTC
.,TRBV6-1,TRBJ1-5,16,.,CASSEEDNFFNQPQHF,TGTGCCAGCAGTGAAGAGGACAACTTTTTTAATCAGCCCCAGCATTTT
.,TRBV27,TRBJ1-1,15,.,CASSFGGEGRTEAFF,TGTGCCAGCAGTTTCGGGGGGGAAGGAAGGACTGAAGCTTTCTTT
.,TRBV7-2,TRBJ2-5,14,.,CASSLAERQGTQYF,TGTGCCAGCAGCTTAGCCGAGCGCCAGGGGACCCAGTACTTC
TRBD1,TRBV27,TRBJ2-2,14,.,CASRPRQGTGELFF,TGTGCCAGCAGACCGAGACAGGGGACCGGGGAGCTGTTTTTT
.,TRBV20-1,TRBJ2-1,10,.,CSAREAFEFF,TGCAGTGCTCGCGAGGCCTTTGAGTTCTTC
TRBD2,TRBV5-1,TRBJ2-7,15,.,CASSFGPSGSYEQYF,TGCGCCAGCAGCTTTGGGCCTAGCGGGTCCTACGAGCAGTACTTC
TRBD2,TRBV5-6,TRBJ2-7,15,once,CASSLAGLAAYEQYF,TGTGCCAGCAGCTTGGCGGGACTAGCGGCCTACGAGCAGTACTTC
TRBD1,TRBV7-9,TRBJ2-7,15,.,CASSTRDRVSYEQYF,TGTGCCAGCAGCACCCGGGACAGGGTCTCCTACGAGCAGTACTTC
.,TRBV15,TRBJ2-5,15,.,CATSTKTGIGETQYF,TGTGCCACCAGCACTAAAACAGGGATCGGGGAGACCCAGTACTTC
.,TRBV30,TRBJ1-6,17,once,CAWSPRDPSSYNSPLHF,TGTGCCTGGAGTCCCCGGGATCCGAGCTCCTATAATTCACCCCTCCACTTT
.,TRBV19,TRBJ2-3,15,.,CASSSQGTSTDTQYF,TGTGCCAGTAGTTCACAGGGCACTAGCACAGATACGCAGTATTTT
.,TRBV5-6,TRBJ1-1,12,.,CASGLGGTEAFF,TGTGCCAGCGGACTGGGGGGTACTGAAGCTTTCTTT
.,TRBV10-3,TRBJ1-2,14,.,CAISDAGDMAGYTF,TGTGCCATCAGTGATGCTGGGGACATGGCTGGCTACACCTTC
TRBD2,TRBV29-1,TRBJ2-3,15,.,CSVETLAGGIGTQYF,TGCAGCGTTGAAACCCTAGCGGGAGGAATCGGTACGCAGTATTTT
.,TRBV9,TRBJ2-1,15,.,CASSVEGGSINEQFF,TGTGCCAGCAGCGTAGAGGGGGGCTCGATAAATGAGCAGTTCTTC
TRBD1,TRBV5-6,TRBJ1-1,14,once,CASSFRTGGTEAFF,TGTGCCAGCAGCTTCCGGACAGGGGGGACTGAAGCTTTCTTT
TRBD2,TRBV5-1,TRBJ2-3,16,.,CASSLALAGGIDTQYF,TGCGCCAGCAGCTTGGCCTTAGCGGGGGGTATCGATACGCAGTATTTT
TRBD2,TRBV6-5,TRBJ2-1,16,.,CASSYSSGLAPMEQFF,TGTGCCAGCAGTTACTCGTCGGGACTAGCTCCCATGGAGCAGTTCTTC
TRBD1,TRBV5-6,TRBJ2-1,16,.,CASSLQRDRVGNEQFF,TGTGCCAGCAGCTTGCAAAGGGACAGGGTGGGCAATGAGCAGTTCTTC
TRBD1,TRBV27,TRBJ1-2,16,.,CASSLSPIQGAGGYTF,TGTGCCAGCAGTTTATCCCCCATACAGGGGGCGGGTGGCTACACCTTC
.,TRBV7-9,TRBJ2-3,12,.,CASSLELATQYF,TGTGCCAGCAGCTTAGAGCTAGCTACGCAGTATTTT
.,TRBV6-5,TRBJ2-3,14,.,CASSQDQTRGTQYF,TGTGCCAGCAGTCAGGACCAGACGAGGGGTACGCAGTATTTT
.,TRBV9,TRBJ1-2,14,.,CASSVNMGIDGYTF,TGTGCCAGCAGCGTAAACATGGGGATCGATGGCTACACCTTC
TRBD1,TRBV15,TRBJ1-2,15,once,CATSRRGTGTDGYTF,TGTGCCACCAGCAGGCGCGGGACAGGGACGGATGGCTACACCTTC